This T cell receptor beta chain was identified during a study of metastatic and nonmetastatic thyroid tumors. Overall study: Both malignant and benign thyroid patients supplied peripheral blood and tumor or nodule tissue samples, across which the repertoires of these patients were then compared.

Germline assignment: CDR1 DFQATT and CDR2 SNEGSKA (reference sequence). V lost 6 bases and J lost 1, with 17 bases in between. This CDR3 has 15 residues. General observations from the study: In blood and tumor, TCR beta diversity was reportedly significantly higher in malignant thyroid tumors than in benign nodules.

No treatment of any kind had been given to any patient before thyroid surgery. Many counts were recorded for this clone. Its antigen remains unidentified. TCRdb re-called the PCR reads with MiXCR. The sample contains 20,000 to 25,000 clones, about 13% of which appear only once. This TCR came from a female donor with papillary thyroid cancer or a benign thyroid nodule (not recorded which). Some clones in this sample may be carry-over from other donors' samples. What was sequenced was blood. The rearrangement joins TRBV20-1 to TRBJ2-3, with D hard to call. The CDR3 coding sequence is TGCAGTGCCCGACCGTTTGACAAAGGCACAGATACGCAGTATTTT. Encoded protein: CSARPFDKGTDTQYF.